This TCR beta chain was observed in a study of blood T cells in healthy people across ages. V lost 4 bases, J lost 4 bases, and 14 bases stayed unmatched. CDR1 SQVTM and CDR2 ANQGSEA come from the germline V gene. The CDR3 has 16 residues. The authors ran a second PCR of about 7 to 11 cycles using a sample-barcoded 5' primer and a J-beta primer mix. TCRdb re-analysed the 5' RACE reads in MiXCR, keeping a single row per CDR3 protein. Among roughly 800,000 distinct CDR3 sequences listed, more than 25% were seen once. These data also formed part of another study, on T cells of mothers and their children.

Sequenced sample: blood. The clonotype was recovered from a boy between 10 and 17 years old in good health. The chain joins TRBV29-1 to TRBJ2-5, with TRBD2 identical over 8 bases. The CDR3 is CSVVVFGGAPTETQYF. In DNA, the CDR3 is TGCAGCGTTGTGGTGTTCGGGGGGGCCCCTACAGAGACCCAGTACTTC.